This T cell receptor beta chain was captured in a study of T cell responses to AZD1222 COVID-19 vaccine. Broader study findings: As reported, nearly half of all spike-specific TCRs target variant regions that are unmutated. Researchers took repertoire samples only after the peak T cell response had come.

Sequencing was performed with immunoSEQ multiplex PCR; in TCRdb, only in-frame clones are kept and a portion is missing. The table lists about 85,000 clones, over 75% of them singletons, with under 20% in the top ten. Comment on this clone: Its antigen is undetermined.

CDR3 size: 14 residues. Germline loops: CDR1 SGHTA, CDR2 FQGTGA. After removal of 5 bases from V and 6 bases from J, the junction contained 8 bases not matched to a gene. This sequence was found in an adult in good health. J is TRBJ2-3 and V is TRBV7-3, with TRBD2 identical over 7 bases. The sequencing used peripheral blood, collected on day 0 of AZD1222 vaccination. For the CDR3, the DNA is TGTGCCAGCAGCCCCCTCGGCGGGAGTGATACGCAGTATTTT. Encoded protein: CASSPLGGSDTQYF.